This entry is about one T cell receptor beta chain. This CDR3 has 16 amino acids. With 0 bases removed from V and 3 bases from J, the gap between germline ends came to 15 bases. The germline gives CDR1 SGDLS, CDR2 YYNGEE. The source of the sample is a study of cytomegalovirus exposure and HLA in healthy donors. For the study at large: An earlier analysis identified 110 million or so unique TCR beta sequences in about 180 million T cells.

Vbeta (60) and Jbeta (13) primers were used in the PCR. Repertoires were generated with immunoSEQ multiplex PCR, while TCRdb's copy carries only in-frame clones and drops some. The data show 130,000 or so clones, roughly 75% seen once. This sequence joins TRBV9 and TRBJ1-2, with unresolved D. What was sequenced was PBMCs. This TCR derives from a man aged 25-45 years in good health and CMV-seronegative. CDR3 protein: CASSVVAATNHYGYTF. The CDR3 nucleotides read TGTGCCAGCAGCGTAGTAGCAGCCACTAACCACTATGGCTACACCTTC.